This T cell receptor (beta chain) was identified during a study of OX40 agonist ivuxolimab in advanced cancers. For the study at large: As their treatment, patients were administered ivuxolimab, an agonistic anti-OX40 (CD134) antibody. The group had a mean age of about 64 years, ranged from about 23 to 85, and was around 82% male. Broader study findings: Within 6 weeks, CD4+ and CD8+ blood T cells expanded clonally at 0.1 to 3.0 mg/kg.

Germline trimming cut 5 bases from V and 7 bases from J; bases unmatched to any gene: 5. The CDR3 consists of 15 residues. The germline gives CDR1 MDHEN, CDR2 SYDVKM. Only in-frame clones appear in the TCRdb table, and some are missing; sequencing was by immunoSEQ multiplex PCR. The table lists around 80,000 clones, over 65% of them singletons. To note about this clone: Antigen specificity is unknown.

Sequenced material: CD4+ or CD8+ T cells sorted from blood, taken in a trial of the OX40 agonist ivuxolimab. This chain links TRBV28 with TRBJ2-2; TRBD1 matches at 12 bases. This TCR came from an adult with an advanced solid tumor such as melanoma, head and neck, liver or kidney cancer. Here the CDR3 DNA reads TGTGCCAGCAGTCCGGGACAGGGGGCGGTCGGGGAGCTGTTTTTT. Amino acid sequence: CASSPGQGAVGELFF.